The 15 T cell receptor beta chains given below trace back to one sample, sequenced in a study of tissue T cells after allogeneic stem cell transplantation. The data were produced by immunoSEQ multiplex PCR, yet TCRdb's version contains in-frame clones alone and is incomplete. The sample has roughly 5,000 clones, approximately 51% seen once. Time point meaning: mouse harvest day 14 after allogeneic transplant. Tail vein injection delivered 10^7 T-cell-depleted bone marrow cells and 10^6 splenic CD5+ T cells. Sequences were obtained from gut tissue. Every receptor here comes from a female BALB/c mouse given C57BL/6 T cells with graft-versus-host disease after an allogeneic hematopoietic cell transplant.

Note on this clone: All gene names here are mouse names. From the germline J gene comes the end of the CDR3, since the read stops 1 residue before it. This sequence joins TRBV26 and TRBJ2-2; D unclear. The CDR3 length is 13 residues. V lost 2 bases, J lost 4 bases, and 5 bases lay in between. Germline values: CDR1 KGHPV, CDR2 FQNQEV (reference sequence). CDR3 residues: CASSLDPTGQLYF. The part of the CDR3 DNA that was read is TGTGCCAGCAGTCTGGACCCCACCGGGCAGCTCTAC. The full variable domain, rest sourced from reference TRBV26 and TRBJ2-2, is NSKVIQTPRYLVKGQGQKAKMRCIPEKGHPVVFWYQQNKNNEFKFLINFQNQEVLQQIDMTEKRFSAECPSNSPCSLEIQSSEAGDSALYLCASSLDPTGQLYFGEGSKLTVL.

Comments on this clone: Mouse gene names and germline throughout. CDR3 protein: CSSSQDNNQAPLF. The CDR3 DNA, read in part, is TGCTCCAGCAGTCAAGATAACAACCAGGCTCCGCTT. V gene TRBV23 combines with J gene TRBJ1-5. Coverage ceases 1 residue before the CDR3 finishes, and the germline J gene fills in the end. The V gene's germline CDR1 is KGHTA and CDR2 FQNQQP. CDR3 size: 13 residues.

Turning to this clone: All gene names here are mouse names. The CDR3 end is not reached by the read, which stops 1 residue before it; the germline J gene fills it in. J is TRBJ2-7 and V is TRBV4; TRBD1 matches at 12 bases. In germline, CDR1 is LGHDT, CDR2 YNNKQL (reference sequence). Trimming took 5 bases from V and 4 from J; bases not matched to a gene: 9. The CDR3 spans 16 residues. The CDR3: CASSPGTGGAGYEQYF. The CDR3 DNA, read in part, is TGTGCCAGCAGCCCTGGGACAGGGGGCGCGGGGTATGAACAGTAC.

Concerning this clone: Each gene name is a mouse one. The CDR3 reads CASSLTGNAEQFF. The sequenced CDR3 bases are TGTGCCAGCAGCTTGACAGGGAATGCTGAGCAGTTC. This chain joins TRBV3 and TRBJ2-1; 7 bases are shared with TRBD1. Sequencing ends 1 residue short of the CDR3 end; the germline J gene provides the rest. The CDR3 is 13 amino acids. Germline CDR1 reads SNHLY; CDR2 reads FYNGKV (reference sequence). Losses at the gene ends were 3 bases for V and 5 bases for J; bases not matched to a gene: 1.

By share, this clone ranks as large. The gene symbols are mouse symbols. The read is 1 residue too short to cover the CDR3 end, so that end is filled in from the germline J gene. This sequence joins TRBV26 and TRBJ2-7, with TRBD1 matching 7 bases. J lost 0 bases, V lost 1 base, and 6 bases had no gene match. The CDR3 sequence is 16 residues long. Germline V gene sequence: CDR1 KGHPV, CDR2 FQNQEV (reference sequence). CDR3 DNA (partial): TGTGCCAGCAGTCTGTTGTCGGGACAGAGCTCCTATGAACAGTAC. It codes for CASSLLSGQSSYEQY. In full, the CDR3 is CASSLLSGQSSYEQYF.

Turning to this clone: Gene names follow the mouse nomenclature. The CDR3 end is not reached by the read, which stops 1 residue before it; the germline J gene fills it in. The chain joins TRBV26 to TRBJ1-4; no definite D call. Between the trimmed V and J ends, which lost 1 base and 0 bases, there was a span of 6 bases. Germline V CDR1 and CDR2: KGHPV, FQNQEV (reference sequence). This CDR3 has 15 residues. The sequenced CDR3 bases are TGTGCCAGCAGTCTGTATGGAATTTCCAACGAAAGATTATTT. It specifies CASSLYGISNERLF. The entire CDR3 protein is CASSLYGISNERLFF.

In the case of this clone: Genes and germline come from the mouse. The read halts 1 residue ahead of the CDR3 end, with the missing end drawn from the germline J gene. Other nucleotide sequences from this sample produce the same CDR3. The V call is TRBV26, the J call TRBJ1-4; D is unclear. V gave up 2 bases and J gave up 0 bases, with 4 bases separating them. Germline assignment: CDR1 KGHPV and CDR2 FQNQEV (reference sequence). This CDR3 is built from 14 residues. The CDR3 sequence: CASSLGVSNERLFF. Incomplete CDR3 DNA: TGTGCCAGCAGTCTGGGAGTTTCCAACGAAAGATTATTT.

With regard to this clone: Gene names and germline refer to mouse. The read finishes 1 residue shy of the CDR3 end, and the germline J gene is used to complete it. The chain couples TRBV3 to TRBJ2-5; 7 positions match TRBD2. Germline CDR1 and CDR2: SNHLY and FYNGKV (reference sequence). The CDR3 covers 14 residues. V gave up 4 bases and J gave up 2 bases; unmatched junction bases: 3. Here the CDR3 reads CASSSRLGQDTQYF. CDR3 DNA, as far as it was read: TGTGCCAGCAGCTCTAGACTGGGCCAAGACACCCAGTAC.

About this clone: The gene names here belong to mouse. The read finishes 1 residue shy of the CDR3 end, and the germline J gene is used to complete it. The chain carries TRBV13-3 and TRBJ2-7; 11 bases map to TRBD1. V lost 3 bases to trimming and J lost 7 bases; unmatched junction nucleotides: 3. There are 13 residues in the CDR3. In germline, CDR1 is NNHDY, CDR2 SYVADS. The CDR3 DNA, read in part, is TGTGCCAGCAGTGTGGACAGGGGGCGGGAACAGTAC. Residues: CASSVDRGREQY. The full CDR3 is CASSVDRGREQYF.

This clone was counted between two and nine times. The genes and germline here are from mouse. The sequenced fragment ends 1 residue before the CDR3 boundary, so the rest is inferred from the germline J gene. The genes are TRBV13-2 and TRBJ2-7; 10 bases fit TRBD2. Germline V CDR1 and CDR2: NNHNN, SYGAGS (reference sequence). This CDR3 is 12 amino acids long. With 3 bases clipped from V and 7 bases from J, the junction kept 1 base outside the gene matches. CDR3 loop: CASGGTGGEQYF. CDR3 DNA (partial): TGTGCCAGCGGTGGGACTGGGGGCGAACAGTAC.

This clone ranks as medium-sized. Mouse gene names apply. The read falls 1 residue short of the CDR3 end, and the missing part is taken from the germline J gene. V usage is TRBV26 and J usage is TRBJ2-7, with 10 bases aligning to TRBD2. The V gene end was trimmed by 3 bases and the J gene end by 2 bases; junction bases not matched to a gene: 4. This CDR3 region has 15 residues. The germline CDR1 and CDR2 sequences are KGHPV and FQNQEV (reference sequence). CDR3 DNA (partial): TGTGCCAGCAGTCTCGGAGGGACTGGGGCCTATGAACAGTAC. Its translation: CASSLGGTGAYEQY. The full CDR3 is CASSLGGTGAYEQYF.

Note on this clone: Gene names are the mouse ones. The read ends 1 residue shy of where the CDR3 ends; the end is completed using the germline J gene. The chain couples TRBV13-1 to TRBJ1-1, with unresolved D. The ends were cut back, 5 bases at V and 0 bases at J, with 8 bases in the middle. Germline V CDR1 and CDR2: NSHNY, SYGAGN. The CDR3 covers 13 residues. The DNA read from the CDR3 is TGTGCCAGCAGAAGGCAGGCAAACACAGAAGTCTTC. Translating gives CASRRQANTEVF. The complete CDR3 sequence is CASRRQANTEVFF.

This clone was picked up a small number of times. Its ends do not fully match the called genes, so a read error is possible. Mouse gene names and germline throughout. The sequenced fragment ends 1 residue before the CDR3 boundary, so the rest is inferred from the germline J gene. This chain links TRBV13-1 with TRBJ2-1; D could derive from TRBD1 or TRBD2 (6 bases each). Germline V CDR1 and CDR2: NSHNY, SYGAGN. This CDR3 comprises 13 residues. The CDR3 spells CASGEWGPAEQFF. Partial CDR3 DNA: TGTGCCAGCGGTGAATGGGGGCCTGCTGAGCAGTTC.

Turning to this clone: Each gene name is a mouse one. Read data end 1 residue before the CDR3 end; the end is taken from the germline J gene. This chain joins TRBV23 and TRBJ2-2; the DNA was not compared with TRBD1, the D call given in the table. CDR3 size: 14 residues. Germline CDR1 is KGHTA and CDR2 is FQNQQP. This CDR3 reads CSSSQNKNTGQLYF. The sequenced part of the CDR3 DNA is TGCTCCAGCAGTCAAAACAAAAACACCGGGCAGCTCTAC.

Comments on this clone: The gene names given are mouse names. The read ends 1 residue early relative to the CDR3; the germline J gene fills the gap. J is TRBJ2-3 and V is TRBV13-1; maybe TRBD1 (7 bases). Trimming stripped 0 bases from V and 2 bases from J, with 16 bases between. The CDR3 is 17 residues long. Germline V gene lookup returns CDR1 NSHNY and CDR2 SYGAGN. This CDR3 is CASSDAWRGPFAETLYF. The sequenced CDR3 bases are TGTGCCAGCAGTGATGCATGGAGGGGGCCGTTTGCAGAAACGCTGTAT.